The entry that follows covers one T cell receptor (beta chain) sequence. What it recognizes is unknown. The data were produced by immunoSEQ multiplex PCR, yet TCRdb's version contains in-frame clones alone and is incomplete. The sample lists about 73,000 clones, 88% occurring once. V lost 6 bases and J 0 bases, leaving 8 bases between the germline ends. Germline V lookup: CDR1 MNHEY, CDR2 SVGAGI. The CDR3 is 13 residues long. This sample stems from a study of OX40 agonist ivuxolimab in advanced cancers. Study results and caveats: Clonal expansion among partial responders at 0.1-3.0 mg/kg ranked near the lowest.

The J gene is TRBJ1-1, the V gene TRBV6-5; D not resolved. The source material was CD4+ or CD8+ T cells sorted from blood, sampled in a trial of the OX40 agonist ivuxolimab. The source of this sequence is an adult with an advanced solid tumor such as melanoma, head and neck, liver or kidney cancer. Here the CDR3 DNA reads TGTGCCAGCAGCGCCTCTTTGAACACTGAAGCTTTCTTT. It codes for CASSASLNTEAFF.